The rows below give T cell receptor beta chains drawn from one sample of a study of cytomegalovirus exposure and HLA in healthy donors. Using immunoSEQ multiplex PCR, the repertoire was profiled, and TCRdb retains in-frame clones only, with some absent. The data show under 200,000 clones, roughly 80% seen once. The material sequenced was PBMCs. These receptors were collected from a girl aged 2 to 10 in good health and CMV-seropositive. The CDR3 runs from the conserved cysteine through the conserved F or W. The D gene is left open where the match is weak. Size tells how often a clone was seen (once, few, many) or the class of an expanded clone, and some rows leave it out.

V gene	J gene	D gene	clone size	CDR3 protein	CDR3 DNA
TRBV2	TRBJ1-5	TRBD1	.	CASSGTGRDLYSNQPQHF	TGTGCCAGCAGCGGGACAGGGAGGGACCTATATAGCAATCAGCCCCAGCATTTT
TRBV15	TRBJ1-4	.	once	CATSRGGAGGEKLFF	TGTGCCACCAGCAGAGGGGGGGCGGGGGGAGAAAAACTGTTTTTT
TRBV5-8	TRBJ2-5	TRBD1	once	CASSSERTGWVQETQYF	TGTGCCAGCAGCTCCGAACGGACAGGGTGGGTGCAAGAGACCCAGTACTTC
TRBV28	TRBJ2-3	TRBD2	few	CASIERAGATDTQYF	TGTGCCAGCATCGAGAGGGCGGGAGCCACAGATACGCAGTATTTT
TRBV28	TRBJ2-3	TRBD1	few	CASSPPRGRGRTRTDTQYF	TGTGCCAGCAGCCCCCCCAGGGGGCGCGGGCGAACCCGCACAGATACGCAGTATTTT
TRBV11-1	TRBJ2-2	TRBD2	.	CASSSPQRWTSDGELFF	TGTGCCAGCAGCTCCCCCCAGCGCTGGACTAGCGACGGGGAGCTGTTTTTT
TRBV20-1	TRBJ2-1	.	.	CSALLFYEQFF	TGCAGTGCCCTCCTTTTCTATGAGCAGTTCTTC
TRBV7-9	TRBJ2-1	TRBD2	.	CASSPVAGVVYNEQFF	TGTGCCAGCAGCCCCGTAGCGGGAGTTGTCTACAATGAGCAGTTCTTC
TRBV10-2	TRBJ2-7	TRBD2	.	CASSSSGSLNEQYF	TGCGCCAGCAGCTCTAGCGGGAGTTTAAACGAGCAGTACTTC
TRBV9	TRBJ1-1	.	.	CASSETNSLNTEAFF	TGTGCCAGCAGCGAGACAAATTCCCTGAACACTGAAGCTTTCTTT
TRBV7-9	TRBJ2-4	.	.	CASNSHIKTGDF	TGTGCCAGCAACAGTCACATAAAGACGGGGGACTTC
TRBV5-5	TRBJ2-7	TRBD1	.	CASSWTGDSHEQYF	TGTGCCAGCAGTTGGACAGGGGATTCCCACGAGCAGTACTTC
TRBV5-1	TRBJ1-1	TRBD1	.	CASSEGQGSTEAFF	TGCGCCAGCAGCGAGGGACAGGGGAGCACTGAAGCTTTCTTT
TRBV7-8	TRBJ1-5	TRBD1	.	CASSRTGGDQPQHF	TGTGCCAGCAGCCGGACAGGGGGAGACCAGCCCCAGCATTTT
TRBV7-3	TRBJ1-3	TRBD1	.	CASSEGQGAGNTIYF	TGTGCCAGCAGCGAGGGACAGGGGGCTGGAAACACCATATATTTT
TRBV15	TRBJ2-7	TRBD2	.	CATSSLGRAGSYEQYF	TGTGCCACCAGCAGTCTGGGGAGGGCAGGGTCCTACGAGCAGTACTTC
TRBV6-1	TRBJ2-1	.	.	CASSEGGGPYNEQFF	TGTGCCAGCAGTGAAGGCGGGGGCCCCTACAATGAGCAGTTCTTC
TRBV30	TRBJ2-7	.	few	CASRLGTYEQYF	TGTGCCTCCCGTCTAGGTACCTACGAGCAGTACTTC
TRBV28	TRBJ1-4	.	.	CASSFGQLAEKLFF	TGTGCCAGCAGTTTCGGCCAGCTAGCTGAAAAACTGTTTTTT
TRBV6-6	TRBJ2-1	.	.	CASSSQTGEQFF	TGTGCCAGCAGTTCCCAAACGGGTGAGCAGTTCTTC
TRBV5-6	TRBJ2-7	.	.	CASSLITGASYEQYF	TGTGCCAGCAGCCTTATTACTGGGGCCTCCTACGAGCAGTACTTC
TRBV30	TRBJ1-6	.	once	CAWSATLHNSPLHF	TGTGCCTGGAGTGCGACACTCCATAATTCACCCCTCCACTTT
TRBV6-1	TRBJ1-2	.	.	CASSGTGYYGYTF	TGTGCCAGCAGTGGCACAGGATACTATGGCTACACCTTC
TRBV6-4	TRBJ2-3	TRBD2	.	CASSDSREGTDTQYF	TGTGCCAGCAGTGACTCGCGGGAGGGCACAGATACGCAGTATTTT
TRBV5-1	TRBJ1-2	.	once	CASSRVDGEYGYTF	TGCGCCAGCAGCCGGGTCGATGGAGAGTATGGCTACACCTTC
TRBV5-1	TRBJ2-5	TRBD1	.	CASRLTGRETQYF	TGCGCCAGCAGGCTGACAGGGCGAGAGACCCAGTACTTC
TRBV28	TRBJ2-3	TRBD2	few	CASSGRESTDTQYF	TGTGCCAGCTCGGGGCGGGAGAGCACAGATACGCAGTATTTT
TRBV20-1	TRBJ2-1	.	once	CSAVDNEQFF	TGCAGTGCAGTAGACAATGAGCAGTTCTTC
TRBV27	TRBJ1-1	TRBD1	few	CASSIGDRGTEAFF	TGTGCCAGCAGTATTGGGGACAGGGGCACTGAAGCTTTCTTT
TRBV9	TRBJ2-7	.	few	CASSVSPSYEQYF	TGTGCCAGCAGCGTAAGCCCCTCATACGAGCAGTACTTC
TRBV6-8	TRBJ1-5	TRBD1	.	CASSPGGAGNQPQHF	TGTGCCAGCAGTCCAGGGGGCGCTGGAAATCAGCCCCAGCATTTT
TRBV27	TRBJ2-2	.	.	CASRTGEWATGELFF	TGTGCCAGCAGGACGGGGGAATGGGCAACCGGGGAGCTGTTTTTT
TRBV27	TRBJ1-2	.	.	CASSKEGNWPSPGNYGYTF	TGTGCCAGCAGTAAGGAGGGCAATTGGCCATCACCCGGGAACTATGGCTACACCTTC
TRBV9	TRBJ2-2	TRBD2	.	CASSRLARPGELFF	TGTGCCAGCAGCAGACTAGCGCGCCCCGGGGAGCTGTTTTTT
TRBV28	TRBJ2-7	TRBD2	.	CASSFQTSGSYEQYF	TGTGCCAGCAGTTTCCAAACTAGCGGGAGTTATGAGCAGTACTTC